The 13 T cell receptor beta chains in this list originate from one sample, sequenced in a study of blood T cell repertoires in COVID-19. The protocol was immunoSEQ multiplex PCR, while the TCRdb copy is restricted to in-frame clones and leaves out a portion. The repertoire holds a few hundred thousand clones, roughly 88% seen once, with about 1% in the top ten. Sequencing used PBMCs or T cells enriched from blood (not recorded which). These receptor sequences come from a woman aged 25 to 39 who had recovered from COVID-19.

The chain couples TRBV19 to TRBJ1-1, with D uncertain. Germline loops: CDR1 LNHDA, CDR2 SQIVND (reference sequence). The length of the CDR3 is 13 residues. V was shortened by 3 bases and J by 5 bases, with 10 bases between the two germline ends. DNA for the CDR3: TGTGCCAGTAGTATTGATCCGGAGACTGAAGCTTTCTTT. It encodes CASSIDPETEAFF.

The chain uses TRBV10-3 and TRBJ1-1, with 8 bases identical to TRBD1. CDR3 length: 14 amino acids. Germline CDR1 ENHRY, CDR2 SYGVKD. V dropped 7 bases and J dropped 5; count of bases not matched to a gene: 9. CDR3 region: CAITGSGGGTEAFF. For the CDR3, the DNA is TGTGCCATCACCGGTTCAGGGGGCGGAACTGAAGCTTTCTTT.

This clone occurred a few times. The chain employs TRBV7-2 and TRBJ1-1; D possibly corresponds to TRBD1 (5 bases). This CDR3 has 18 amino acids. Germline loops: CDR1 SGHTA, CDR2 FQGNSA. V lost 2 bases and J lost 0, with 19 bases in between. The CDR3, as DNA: TGTGCCAGCAGCTTACCCCCGGGACTAACTTTTTTGAACACTGAAGCTTTCTTT. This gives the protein CASSLPPGLTFLNTEAFF.

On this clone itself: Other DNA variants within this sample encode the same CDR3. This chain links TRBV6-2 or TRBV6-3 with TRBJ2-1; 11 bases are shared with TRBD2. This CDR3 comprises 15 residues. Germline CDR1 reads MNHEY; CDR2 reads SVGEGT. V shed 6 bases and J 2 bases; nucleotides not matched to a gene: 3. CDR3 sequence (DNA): TGTGCCAGCAGCTATAGCGGGGGGGCCTACAATGAGCAGTTCTTC. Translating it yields CASSYSGGAYNEQFF.

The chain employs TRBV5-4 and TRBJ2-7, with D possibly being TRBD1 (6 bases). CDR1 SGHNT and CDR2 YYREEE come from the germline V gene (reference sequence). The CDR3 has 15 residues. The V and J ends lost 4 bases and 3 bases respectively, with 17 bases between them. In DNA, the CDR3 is TGTGCCAGCAGCCGGACAGAGAGTTTTATCTACGAGCAGTACTTC. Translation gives CASSRTESFIYEQYF.

CDR3 nucleotide sequence: TGTGCCACCAGAGGGGGTTACAATCAGCCCCAGCATTTT. This sequence encodes CATRGGYNQPQHF. This chain links TRBV27 with TRBJ1-5, with D maybe TRBD1 (6 bases). CDR3 size: 13 residues. Germline V gene lookup returns CDR1 MNHEY and CDR2 SMNVEV (reference sequence). The V and J ends lost 10 bases and 3 bases respectively, with 13 bases between them.

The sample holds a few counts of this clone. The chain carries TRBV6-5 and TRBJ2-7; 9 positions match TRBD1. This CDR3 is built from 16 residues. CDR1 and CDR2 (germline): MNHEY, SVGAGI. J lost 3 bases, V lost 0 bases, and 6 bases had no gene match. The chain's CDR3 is CASSYSRDRDIYEQYF. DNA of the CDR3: TGTGCCAGCAGTTACTCGAGGGACAGGGACATCTACGAGCAGTACTTC.

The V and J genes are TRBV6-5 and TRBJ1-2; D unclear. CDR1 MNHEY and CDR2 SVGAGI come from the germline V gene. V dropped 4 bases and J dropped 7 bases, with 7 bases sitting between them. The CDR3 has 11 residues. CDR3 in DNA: TGTGCCAGCAGTTGGCGAGGTGGCTACACCTTC. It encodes CASSWRGGYTF.

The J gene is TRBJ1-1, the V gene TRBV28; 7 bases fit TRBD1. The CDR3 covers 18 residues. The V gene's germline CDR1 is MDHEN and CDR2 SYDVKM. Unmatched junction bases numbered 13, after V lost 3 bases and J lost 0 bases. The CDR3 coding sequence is TGTGCCAGCAGTTTGATTGGGACAGCCCCAGACCTGAACACTGAAGCTTTCTTT. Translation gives CASSLIGTAPDLNTEAFF.

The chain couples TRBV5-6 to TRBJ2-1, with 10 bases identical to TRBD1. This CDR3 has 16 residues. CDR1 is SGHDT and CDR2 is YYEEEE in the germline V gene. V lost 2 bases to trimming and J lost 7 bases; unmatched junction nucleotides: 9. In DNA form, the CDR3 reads TGTGCCAGCAGCTTTGGGAGACAGGGGGCCGGAAATGAGCAGTTCTTC. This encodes CASSFGRQGAGNEQFF.

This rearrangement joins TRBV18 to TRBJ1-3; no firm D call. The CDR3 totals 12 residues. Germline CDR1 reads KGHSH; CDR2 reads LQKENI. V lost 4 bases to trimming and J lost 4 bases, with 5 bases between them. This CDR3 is CASSRQGNTIYF. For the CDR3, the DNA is TGTGCCAGCTCACGTCAGGGAAACACCATATATTTT. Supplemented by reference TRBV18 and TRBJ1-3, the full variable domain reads NAGVMQNPRHLVRRRGQEARLRCSPMKGHSHVYWYRQLPEEGLKFMVYLQKENIIDESGMPKERFSAEFPKEGPSILRIQQVVRGDSAAYFCASSRQGNTIYFGEGSWLTVV.

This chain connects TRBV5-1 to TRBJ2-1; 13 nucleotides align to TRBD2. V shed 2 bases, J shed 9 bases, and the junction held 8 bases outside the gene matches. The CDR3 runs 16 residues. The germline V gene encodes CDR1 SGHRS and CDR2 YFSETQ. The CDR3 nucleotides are TGCGCCAGCAGCTTAAAGACTAGCGGGAGGAGTAGTGAGCAGTTCTTC. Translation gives CASSLKTSGRSSEQFF.

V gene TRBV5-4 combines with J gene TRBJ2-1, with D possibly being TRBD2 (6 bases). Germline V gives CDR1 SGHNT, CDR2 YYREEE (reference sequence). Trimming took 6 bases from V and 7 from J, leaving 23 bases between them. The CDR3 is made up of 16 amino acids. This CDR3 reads CASMLRDSPTGNEQFF. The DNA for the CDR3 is TGTGCCAGCATGTTGCGGGACTCCCCTACTGGGAATGAGCAGTTCTTC.